This passage covers 24 T cell receptor delta chains from one sample sequenced in a study of Vγ9Vδ2 T cells in congenital toxoplasmosis. TRGC- and TRDC-specific primers primed one-tube template-switch reverse transcription to make cDNA. The TRGC primer design covered both constant genes, TRGC1 and TRGC2. TCRdb reran clone calling via CATT on the reads. Here the sample spans about 450 delta-chain clones, less than 50% being singletons. Sequencing was carried out using gamma-delta T cells from blood. The receptors come from a child under 10 years old born to a mother with Toxoplasma gondii infection during pregnancy, either congenitally infected or uninfected (not recorded which).

Details on this clone: This is likely an artifact of a read error, given a far larger clone one base away. V usage is TRDV2 and J usage is TRDJ3, with TRDD3 matching over 10 bases. The length of the CDR3 is 21 residues. J gave up 3 bases and V 0 bases, and 13 bases lay outside the gene matches. Germline V gene lookup returns CDR1 GEAIGNYY and CDR2 EKD. The CDR3 region has the DNA TGTGCCTGTGACACCGTACTGGGGGATCCGAAGAGCTTCTGGGACACCCGACAGATGTTTTTC. This codes for CACDTVLGDPKSFWDTRQMFF.

To note about this clone: A far larger clone lies a single base away; this is likely a read error. V usage is TRAV29/DV5 and J usage is TRDJ1, with D tentatively TRDD3 (5 bases). Trimming left V 0 bases short and J 1 base short, with 49 bases between. The CDR3 is made up of 27 amino acids. Germline loops: CDR1 NSMFDY, CDR2 ISSIKDK. CDR3 in amino acids: CAASASGSKRSGAQNGALVGFTDKLIF. CDR3 coding DNA: TGTGCAGCAAGCGCGAGCGGTTCCAAAAGAAGTGGGGCCCAGAACGGAGCTTTAGTGGGATTCACCGATAAACTCATCTTT.

This clone has just a few counts. This likely reflects a read error, since a far larger clone is one base away. Other DNA sequences from this sample encode an identical CDR3 as well. The V gene is TRDV2, the J gene TRDJ3; 8 bases line up with TRDD3. The V and J ends lost 3 bases and 1 base, in that order; junction bases with no gene match: 7. CDR3 size: 18 residues. The germline CDR1 and CDR2 sequences are GEAIGNYY and EKD. CDR3 loop: CACDLTGGRSWDTRQMFF. CDR3 in DNA: TGTGCCTGTGACCTTACTGGGGGCCGATCCTGGGACACCCGACAGATGTTTTTC.

This clone is labeled as large. The chain uses TRDV1 and TRDJ1, with D perhaps matching TRDD3 (6 bases). With 2 bases removed from V and 3 bases from J, the gap between germline ends came to 28 bases. Germline V gene sequence: CDR1 TSWWSYY, CDR2 QGS. CDR3 length: 20 residues. CDR3 in amino acids: CALGEWGPPLSPGRADKLIF. In nucleotides, the CDR3 is TGTGCTCTTGGGGAATGGGGGCCTCCTTTGTCCCCGGGGAGGGCCGATAAACTCATCTTT.

This clone was picked up a small number of times. The protein given by TCRdb reflects a much larger clone and differs at residue 17 from this DNA's translation, likely from a read error; the protein shown is the DNA's translation. This rearrangement joins TRDV2 to TRDJ3, with 12 positions matching TRDD3. This CDR3 has 19 amino acids. CDR1 is GEAIGNYY, CDR2 EKD, per germline. The DNA of the CDR3 is TGTGCCTGTGACACCGTTACTGGGGGATACTCCTGGGACACCCGACAGAGGTTTTTC. Protein: CACDTVTGGYSWDTRQRFF.

This clone was counted a few times. This likely came from a read error, as a far larger clone is one base away. V and J are TRDV1 and TRDJ2, with 10 bases identical to TRDD3. The CDR3 runs to 22 residues. Germline lookup yields CDR1 TSWWSYY and CDR2 QGS. After removal of 2 bases from V and 4 bases from J, the junction contained 22 bases not matched to a gene. The CDR3 bases are TGTGCTCTTGGGGAATCACCTTCCATTGGTACTGGGGGATCCGAAGGGACAGCACAACTCTTCTTT. It codes for CALGESPSIGTGGSEGTAQLFF.

A note on this clone: TCRdb's protein for this DNA is that of a much larger clone and differs from the translation at residue 3, likely a read error; the protein shown is the DNA translation. The rearrangement links TRDV1 to TRDJ1; weak D call: TRDD2 (7 bases). No J gene was available from TCRdb, and it was assigned here by a germline match of the DNA. There are 18 residues in the CDR3. Germline CDR1 TSWWSYY, CDR2 QGS. CDR3 loop: CARGDSYGDWRGTDKLIF. The CDR3 coding sequence is TGTGCTCGTGGGGATTCCTACGGGGACTGGAGGGGGACCGATAAACTCATCTTT.

As to this clone: The protein held in TCRdb is that of a much larger clone and does not match this DNA's translation at residue 5, likely because of a read error; the protein shown is translated from the DNA. The J gene is TRDJ1, the V gene TRAV38-2/DV8; 11 bases map to TRDD3. In the absence of a J gene in TCRdb, the DNA was matched to germline to assign it here. In germline, CDR1 is TSESDYY, CDR2 QEAYKQQN. V trimming: 4 bases; J trimming: 0 bases; junction bases outside the gene matches: 8. There are 17 residues in the CDR3. The CDR3 DNA reads TGTGCTTATAGGTGGGTACTGGGGGATAAAGACACCGATAAACTCATCTTT. It yields the protein CAYRWVLGDKDTDKLIF.

This clone is a singleton in its sample. This sequence is one base from a far larger clone and is likely a read error. The same CDR3 is also encoded by other DNA sequences in this sample. The chain recombines TRDV1 with TRDJ1; TRDD3 matches 7 bases. The J gene was missing in TCRdb and was found by matching the end of the DNA to germline. The germline V gene encodes CDR1 TSWWSYY and CDR2 QGS. V was clipped by 4 bases and J by 2 bases; unmatched bases: 10. This CDR3 contains 16 residues. CDR3 DNA: TGTGCTCTTGGGGTCGATGGGGGAGCAATAACCGATAAACTCATCTTT. It codes for CALGVDGGAITDKLIF.

This clone appeared once. TCRdb shows a much larger clone's protein in place of this DNA's translation, and the two differ at residue 11, likely through a read error; the protein shown is translated from the DNA. This chain connects TRDV1 to TRDJ1, with D maybe TRDD3 (8 bases). No J gene was available from TCRdb, and it was assigned here by a germline match of the DNA. This CDR3 spans 18 amino acids. The V and J ends lost 3 bases and 2 bases respectively, with 22 bases between them. Germline values: CDR1 TSWWSYY, CDR2 QGS. CDR3 residues: CALGDSYGDWGGTDKLIF. In DNA, the CDR3 is TGTGCTCTTGGGGATTCCTACGGGGACTGGGGGGGGACCGATAAACTCATCTTT.

In its sample, this clone was seen a few times. With only one base between it and a far larger clone, this is likely a read error. The V call is TRDV2, the J call TRDJ3, with TRDD3 as a possible D gene (6 bases). Germline V lookup: CDR1 GEAIGNYY, CDR2 EKD. This CDR3 has 18 residues. The CDR3 sequence is CACDTAGMGSWETRQMFF. The CDR3 DNA reads as TGTGCCTGTGACACCGCGGGGATGGGCTCCTGGGAAACCCGACAGATGTTTTTC.

This clone was picked up a small number of times. A far bigger clonotype differs at one base, so this is likely a read error. Within the sample, other DNA sequences also encode this same CDR3. V and J are TRDV2 and TRDJ3; the D gene is possibly TRDD3 (6 bases). CDR1 is GEAIGNYY and CDR2 is EKD in the germline V gene. There are 18 residues in the CDR3. The CDR3 DNA is TGTGCCTGTGACACCGCGGGGATGGGCTCCTGCGACACCCGACAGATGTTTTTC. As protein: CACDTAGMGSCDTRQMFF.

As concerns this clone: TCRdb has a much larger clone's protein, which differs at residue 15 from the translation of this DNA, likely because of a read error; what is shown is the protein translated from the DNA. Called V gene: TRAV38-2/DV8; the J gene was not called; the table's D call, TRDD3, has no DNA check behind it. This CDR3 has 17 residues. Germline values: CDR1 TSESDYY, CDR2 QEAYKQQN. Here the CDR3 reads CAYRGVLGDKDTDKRIF. In nucleotides, the CDR3 is TGTGCTTATAGGGGGGTACTGGGGGATAAAGACACCGATAAACGCATCTTT.

With regard to this clone: The protein held in TCRdb is that of a much larger clone and does not match this DNA's translation at residue 3, likely because of a read error; the protein shown is translated from the DNA. This sequence joins TRAV23/DV6 and TRDJ1; the match to TRDD3 covers 13 bases. The germline CDR1 and CDR2 sequences are NTAFDY and IRPDVSE (reference sequence). This CDR3 has 20 residues. In DNA form, the CDR3 reads TGTGCCATGGCCGCACTCCCAGATAGACTGGGGGATACGAACACCGATAAACTCATCTTT. It codes for CAMAALPDRLGDTNTDKLIF.

Comment on this clone: Germline is not matched at one junction end, which may reflect a read error. The chain recombines TRDV1 with TRDJ1; tentative D call: TRDD3 (6 bases). The J gene, not given by TCRdb, was assigned here from a germline match of the nucleotide sequence. The CDR3 is made up of 19 amino acids. Germline assignment: CDR1 TSWWSYY and CDR2 QGS. This chain's CDR3 is CSGEWGPPLSPGRADKLIF. The CDR3 DNA reads TGCTCTGGGGAATGGGGGCCTCCTTTGTCCCCGGGGAGGGCCGATAAACTCATCTTT.

About this clone: A far larger clone is only one base removed, so a read error is likely. Other DNA sequences in the same sample also yield this CDR3. V and J are TRDV2 and TRDJ3; possibly TRDD3 for D (5 bases). Here the J gene was assigned by germline matching of the DNA, as TCRdb has none. The CDR3 covers 13 residues. From germline, CDR1 is GEAIGNYY and CDR2 EKD. CDR3 amino acids: CACDTWDTRQMFF. In DNA, the CDR3 is TGTGCCTGTGACACCTGGGATACCCGACAGATGTTTTTC.

This clone is medium-sized by share. The chain uses TRDV2 and TRDJ3; 9 bases match TRDD3. Germline trimming cut 2 bases from V and 1 base from J; bases unmatched to any gene: 2. Germline V gene sequence: CDR1 GEAIGNYY, CDR2 EKD. The CDR3 runs to 17 residues. CDR3 in DNA: TGTGCCTGTGACAATACTGGGGGATCCTGGGACACCCGACAGATGTTTTTC. Its protein is CACDNTGGSWDTRQMFF.

Turning to this clone: A read error likely explains this, since a far larger clone differs by one base. This sequence joins TRDV2 and TRDJ1; 7 bases agree with TRDD3. Assignment of the J gene here rests on matching the DNA to germline, because TCRdb gives none. This CDR3 region has 15 residues. Germline values: CDR1 GEAIGNYY, CDR2 EKD. The V gene end was trimmed by 2 bases and the J gene end by 0 bases; junction bases not matched to a gene: 5. CDR3: CACDMLGGYTDKLIF. In nucleotides, the CDR3 is TGTGCCTGTGACATGCTGGGGGGCTACACCGATAAACTCATCTTT.

This clone came up a few times. One base separates it from a far larger clone, so it is likely a read error. The same CDR3 is also encoded by other DNA sequences in this sample. The genes are TRAV29/DV5 and TRDJ1, with D possibly TRDD3 on 5 matching bases. Here the J gene came from matching the DNA to germline, since TCRdb omits it. The CDR3 length is 27 residues. Germline assignment: CDR1 NSMFDY and CDR2 ISSIKDK. The DNA for the CDR3 is TGTGCAGCCAGCGCGAGCGGTTCCAAAAGAAGTGGGGCCCAGACCGGAGCTTTAGTGGGATTCACCGATAAACTCATCTTT. Translating it yields CAASASGSKRSGAQTGALVGFTDKLIF.

This clone appeared a few times. This likely traces to a read error, being one base from a far larger clone. Other DNA sequences in this sample translate to the same CDR3. V usage is TRDV1 and J usage is TRDJ1; 8 nucleotides match TRDD2. Assignment of the J gene here rests on matching the DNA to germline, because TCRdb gives none. V lost 1 base, J lost 1 base, and 29 bases stayed unmatched. The CDR3 has 24 amino acids. The germline gives CDR1 TSWWSYY, CDR2 QGS. The CDR3 sequence is CALGERLPLSGGPFLRGGTDKLIF. CDR3 nucleotides: TGTGCTCTTGGGGAACGCCTCCCCCTTAGTGGAGGACCCTTCCTAAGAGGGGGCACCGATAAACTCATCTTT.

This clone appeared a few times. The gene calls are TRDV2 and TRDJ3; 8 bases agree with TRDD3. Germline V gives CDR1 GEAIGNYY, CDR2 EKD. The V segment lost 0 bases and the J segment 0 bases; nucleotides outside the gene matches: 3. The CDR3 is 18 amino acids. The CDR3 sequence: CACDTVGGYSWDTRQMFF. CDR3 coding DNA: TGTGCCTGTGACACCGTAGGGGGATACTCCTGGGACACCCGACAGATGTTTTTC.

A word on this clone: This likely reflects a read error, since a far larger clone is one base away. The chain links TRDV2 to TRDJ1; 9 positions match TRDD3. Since TCRdb gives no J gene, matching the DNA to germline was used here to assign it. The junction had 3 bases not matched to a gene; V was cut back by 2 bases and J by 3 bases. From germline, CDR1 is GEAIGNYY and CDR2 EKD. The CDR3 contains 14 residues. The CDR3 sequence: CACDILGDADKLIF. The DNA for the CDR3 is TGTGCCTGTGACATACTGGGGGACGCCGATAAACTCATCTTT.

A word on this clone: A far larger clone is a single base away, which makes a read error likely. The chain recombines TRDV1 with TRDJ3; D is perhaps TRDD3 (9 bases). Here the J gene came from matching the DNA to germline, since TCRdb omits it. Trimming stripped 6 bases from V and 3 bases from J, with 33 bases between. The germline gives CDR1 TSWWSYY, CDR2 QGS. The CDR3 extends over 23 amino acids. The CDR3 here is CALGVGLPNIWGIVYWDTRQMFF. DNA for the CDR3: TGTGCTCTTGGTGTCGGCCTTCCTAATATATGGGGGATAGTGTACTGGGACACCCGACAGATGTTTTTC.

As concerns this clone: A far larger clone is only one base removed, so a read error is likely. Other nucleotide sequences from this sample produce the same CDR3. The chain recombines TRDV1 with TRDJ1, with D hard to call. The J gene, not given by TCRdb, was assigned here from a germline match of the nucleotide sequence. Trimming shortened V by 2 bases and J by 10 bases, and 26 bases separated the two germline ends. This CDR3 spans 17 amino acids. CDR1 TSWWSYY and CDR2 QGS come from the germline V gene. CDR3 bases: TGTGCTCTTGGGGAATTCTTGGTGACAGATCCCGCCGTTGGACTCATCTTT. It encodes CALGEFLVTDPAVGLIF.